One sample yielded the 8 T cell receptor beta chains listed below, sequenced in a study of shared clonotypes between healthy human individuals. Sequenced by immunoSEQ multiplex PCR; TCRdb stores in-frame clones only, minus some. The sample has 2 million to 3 million clones, 93% seen once. Input material: naive CD4+ T cells from PBMCs. The subset: CD45RA+ positively selected. Receptors were obtained from a man aged 18 to 29 in good health. Some clones in this sample may be carry-over from other donors' samples.

V and J are TRBV18 and TRBJ2-3; D is undetermined. V was cut by 1 base and J by 0 bases, with 8 bases left in between. The CDR3 runs 15 residues. CDR1 KGHSH and CDR2 LQKENI come from the germline V gene. CDR3 DNA: TGTGCCAGCTCACCACTGATCGAAAGCACAGATACGCAGTATTTT. It translates to CASSPLIESTDTQYF.

The chain has TRBV7-2 and TRBJ2-5; possible D gene TRBD1, 6 bases. Trimming shortened V by 2 bases and J by 0 bases, and 13 bases separated the two germline ends. This CDR3 is 16 amino acids long. Germline CDR1 is SGHTA and CDR2 is FQGNSA. CDR3 sequence: CASSLYSGTHQETQYF. CDR3 coding DNA: TGTGCCAGCAGCTTATATTCTGGGACACACCAAGAGACCCAGTACTTC.

The chain links TRBV7-2 to TRBJ2-7; the D gene is possibly TRBD2 (5 bases). The V end was cut by 5 bases, the J end by 3 bases, with 11 bases between. Germline V CDR1 and CDR2: SGHTA, FQGNSA. The CDR3 spans 13 residues. This CDR3 reads CASSPEGSYEQYF. CDR3 nucleotides: TGTGCCAGCAGCCCCGAGGGCAGCTACGAGCAGTACTTC.

This rearrangement joins TRBV2 to TRBJ1-2, with no clear D. This CDR3 comprises 18 residues. V lost 3 bases, J lost 3 bases, and 23 bases lay in between. The germline CDR1 and CDR2 sequences are SNHLY and FYNNEI. CDR3 sequence (DNA): TGTGCCAGCAGTGACAAAAAAGTGACCGAAGGGCCTTACTATGGCTACACCTTC. Protein: CASSDKKVTEGPYYGYTF.

This chain links TRBV11-1 with TRBJ2-7; no definite D call. CDR3 length: 12 residues. Looked up from germline, CDR1 is SGHAT and CDR2 is FQDESV (reference sequence). The V gene lost 5 bases and the J gene lost 5 bases, with 10 bases spanning the gap. In DNA form, the CDR3 reads TGTGCCAGCAGCCTCGACCCTGACGAGCAGTACTTC. Protein product: CASSLDPDEQYF.

The J gene is TRBJ2-7, the V gene TRBV18; a weak D match, TRBD2 (6 bases). Germline values: CDR1 KGHSH, CDR2 LQKENI. V dropped 3 bases and J dropped 5 bases, with 11 bases sitting between them. The CDR3 consists of 13 residues. The CDR3 coding sequence is TGTGCCAGCTCACCCGGGACTGTCGACGAGCAGTACTTC. Translation: CASSPGTVDEQYF.

The chain employs TRBV28 and TRBJ2-7, with TRBD1 matching 7 bases. CDR1 MDHEN and CDR2 SYDVKM come from the germline V gene. The CDR3 is made up of 15 amino acids. The V and J ends lost 5 bases and 3 bases, in that order; junction bases with no gene match: 10. The CDR3 DNA follows: TGTGCCAGCAGTCTTAACGAGGCAGGGGGCTACGAGCAGTACTTC. Encoded protein: CASSLNEAGGYEQYF.

V gene TRBV28 combines with J gene TRBJ2-7; TRBD1 matches 8 bases. The V gene's germline CDR1 is MDHEN and CDR2 SYDVKM. The trim removed 4 bases at V and 12 bases at J, leaving 8 bases unmatched. CDR3 length: 12 residues. The CDR3 bases are TGTGCCAGCAGTTCAGAAGACAGGGGATGGTACTTC. The encoded protein is CASSSEDRGWYF.